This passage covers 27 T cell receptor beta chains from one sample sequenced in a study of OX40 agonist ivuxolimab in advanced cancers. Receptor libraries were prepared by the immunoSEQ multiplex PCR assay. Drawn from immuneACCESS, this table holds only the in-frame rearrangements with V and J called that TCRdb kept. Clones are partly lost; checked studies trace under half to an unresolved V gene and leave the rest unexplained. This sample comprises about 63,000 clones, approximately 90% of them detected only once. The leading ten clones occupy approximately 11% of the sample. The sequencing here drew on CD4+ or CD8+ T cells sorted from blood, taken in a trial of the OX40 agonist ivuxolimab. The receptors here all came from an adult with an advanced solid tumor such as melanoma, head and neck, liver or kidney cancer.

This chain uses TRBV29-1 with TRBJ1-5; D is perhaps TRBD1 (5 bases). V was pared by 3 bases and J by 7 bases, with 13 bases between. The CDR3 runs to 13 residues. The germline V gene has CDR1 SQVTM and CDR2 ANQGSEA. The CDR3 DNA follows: TGCAGCGTTGAGGTGGGAAGGGGACAGCCCCAGCATTTT. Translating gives CSVEVGRGQPQHF.

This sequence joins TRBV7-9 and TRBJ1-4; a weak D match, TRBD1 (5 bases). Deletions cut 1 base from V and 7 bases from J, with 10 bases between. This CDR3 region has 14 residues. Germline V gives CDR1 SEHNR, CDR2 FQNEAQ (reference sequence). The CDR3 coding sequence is TGTGCCAGCAGCTTAGGGGGGGAAGGTGAAAAACTGTTTTTT. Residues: CASSLGGEGEKLFF.

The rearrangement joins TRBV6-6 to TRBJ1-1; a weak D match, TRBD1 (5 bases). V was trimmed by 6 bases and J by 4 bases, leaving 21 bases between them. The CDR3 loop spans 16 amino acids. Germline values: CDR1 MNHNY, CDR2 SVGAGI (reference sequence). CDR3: CASRPIFRQRGTEAFF. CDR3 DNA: TGTGCCAGCAGACCCATTTTCCGACAAAGGGGCACTGAAGCTTTCTTT.

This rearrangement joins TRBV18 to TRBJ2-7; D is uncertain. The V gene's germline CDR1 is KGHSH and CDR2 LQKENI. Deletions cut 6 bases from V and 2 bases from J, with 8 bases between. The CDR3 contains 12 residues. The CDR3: CASSNGPYEQYF. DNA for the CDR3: TGTGCCAGCTCCAATGGGCCCTACGAGCAGTACTTC.

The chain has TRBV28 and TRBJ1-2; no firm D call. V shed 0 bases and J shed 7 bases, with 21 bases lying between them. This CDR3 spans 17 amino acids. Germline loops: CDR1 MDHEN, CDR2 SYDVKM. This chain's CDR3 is CASSLWETQQTGGGYTF. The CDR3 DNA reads TGTGCCAGCAGTTTATGGGAGACTCAGCAGACTGGTGGTGGCTACACCTTC.

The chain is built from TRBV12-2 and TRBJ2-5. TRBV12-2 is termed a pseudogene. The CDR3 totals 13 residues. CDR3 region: CASRLGGWETQYF. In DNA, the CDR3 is TGTGCAAGTCGCTTAGGGGGTTGGGAGACCCAGTACTTC.

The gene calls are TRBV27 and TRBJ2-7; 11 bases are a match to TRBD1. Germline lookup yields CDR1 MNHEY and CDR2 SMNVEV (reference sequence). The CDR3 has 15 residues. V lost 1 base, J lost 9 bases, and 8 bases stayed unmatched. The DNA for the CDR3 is TGTGCCAGCAGTTTATTCGGGACAGGGGGACTCGGGCAGTACTTC. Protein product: CASSLFGTGGLGQYF.

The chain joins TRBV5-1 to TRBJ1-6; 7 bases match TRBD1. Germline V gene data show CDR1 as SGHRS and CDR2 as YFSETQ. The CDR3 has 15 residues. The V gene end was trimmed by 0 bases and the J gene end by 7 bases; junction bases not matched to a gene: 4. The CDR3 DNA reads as TGCGCCAGCAGCTTGGGGGGGACAGAAAATTCACCCCTCCACTTT. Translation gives CASSLGGTENSPLHF.

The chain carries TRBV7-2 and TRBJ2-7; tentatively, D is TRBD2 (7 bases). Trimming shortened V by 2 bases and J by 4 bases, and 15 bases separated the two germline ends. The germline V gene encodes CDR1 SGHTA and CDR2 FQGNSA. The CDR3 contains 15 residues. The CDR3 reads CASSLPYREGYEQYF. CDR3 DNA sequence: TGTGCCAGCAGCTTACCCTACAGGGAGGGATACGAGCAGTACTTC.

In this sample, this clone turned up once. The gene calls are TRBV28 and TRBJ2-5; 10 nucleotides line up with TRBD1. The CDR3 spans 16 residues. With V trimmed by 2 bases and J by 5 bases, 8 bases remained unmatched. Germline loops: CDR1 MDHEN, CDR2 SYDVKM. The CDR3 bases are TGTGCCAGCAGTTTAGCCGGGACAGGGGAGGGGGAGACCCAGTACTTC. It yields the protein CASSLAGTGEGETQYF.

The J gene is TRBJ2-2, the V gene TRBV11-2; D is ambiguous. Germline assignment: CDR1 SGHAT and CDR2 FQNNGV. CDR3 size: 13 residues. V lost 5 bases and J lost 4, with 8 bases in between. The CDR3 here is CASSTRPTGELFF. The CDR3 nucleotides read TGTGCCAGCAGCACCAGACCCACCGGGGAGCTGTTTTTT.

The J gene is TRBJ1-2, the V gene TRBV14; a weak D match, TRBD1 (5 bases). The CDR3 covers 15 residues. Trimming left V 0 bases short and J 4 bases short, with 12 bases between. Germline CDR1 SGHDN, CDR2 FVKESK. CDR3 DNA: TGTGCCAGCAGCCAAGATGATGGGACCCCCTATGGCTACACCTTC. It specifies CASSQDDGTPYGYTF.

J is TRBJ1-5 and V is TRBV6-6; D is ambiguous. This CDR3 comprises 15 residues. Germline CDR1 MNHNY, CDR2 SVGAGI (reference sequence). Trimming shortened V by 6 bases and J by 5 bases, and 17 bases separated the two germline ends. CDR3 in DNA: TGTGCCAGCAGCTCCTCGGGTGGGATAGATCAGCCCCAGCATTTT. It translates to CASSSSGGIDQPQHF.

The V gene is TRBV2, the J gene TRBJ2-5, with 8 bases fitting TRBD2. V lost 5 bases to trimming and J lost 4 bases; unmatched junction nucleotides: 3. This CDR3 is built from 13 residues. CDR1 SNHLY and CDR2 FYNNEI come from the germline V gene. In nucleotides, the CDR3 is TGTGCCAGCAGTAGCGGGAGATTAGAGACCCAGTACTTC. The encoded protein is CASSSGRLETQYF.

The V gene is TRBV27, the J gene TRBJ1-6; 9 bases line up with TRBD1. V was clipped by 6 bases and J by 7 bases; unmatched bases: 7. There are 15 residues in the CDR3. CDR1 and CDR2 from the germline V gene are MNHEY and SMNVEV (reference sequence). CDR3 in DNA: TGTGCCAGCAGGCGGGACAGGGCAGGGAATTCACCCCTCCACTTT. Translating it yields CASRRDRAGNSPLHF.

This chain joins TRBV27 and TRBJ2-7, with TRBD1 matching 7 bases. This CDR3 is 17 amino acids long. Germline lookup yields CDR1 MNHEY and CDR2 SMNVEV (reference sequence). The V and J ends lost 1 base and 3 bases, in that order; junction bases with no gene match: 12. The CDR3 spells CASSLFSVQGQHYEQYF. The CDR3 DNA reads TGTGCCAGCAGTTTATTTAGTGTCCAGGGACAGCACTACGAGCAGTACTTC.

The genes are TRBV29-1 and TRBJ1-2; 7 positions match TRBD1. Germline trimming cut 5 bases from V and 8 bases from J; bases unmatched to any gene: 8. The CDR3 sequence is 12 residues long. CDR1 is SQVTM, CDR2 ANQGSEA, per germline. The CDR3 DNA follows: TGCAGCGTTTACCCGACAGGGCAGGGCTACACCTTC. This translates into CSVYPTGQGYTF.

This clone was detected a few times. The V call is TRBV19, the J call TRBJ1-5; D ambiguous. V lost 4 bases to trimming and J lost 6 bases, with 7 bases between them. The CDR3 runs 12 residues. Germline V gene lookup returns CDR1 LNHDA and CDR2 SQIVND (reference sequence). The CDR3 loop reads CASSSGIQPQHF. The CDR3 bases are TGTGCCAGTAGTAGCGGTATTCAGCCCCAGCATTTT.

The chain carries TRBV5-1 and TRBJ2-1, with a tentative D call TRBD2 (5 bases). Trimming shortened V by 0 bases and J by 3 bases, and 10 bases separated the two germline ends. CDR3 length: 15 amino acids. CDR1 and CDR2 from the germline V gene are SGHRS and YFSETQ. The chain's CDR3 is CASSLGRANYNEQFF. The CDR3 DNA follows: TGCGCCAGCAGCTTGGGGCGGGCGAACTACAATGAGCAGTTCTTC.

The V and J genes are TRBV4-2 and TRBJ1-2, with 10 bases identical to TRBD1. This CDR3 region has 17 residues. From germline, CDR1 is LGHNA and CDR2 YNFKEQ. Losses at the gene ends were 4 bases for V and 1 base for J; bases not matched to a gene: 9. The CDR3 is CASSRGQGPSFNYGYTF. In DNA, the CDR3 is TGTGCCAGCAGCCGGGGACAGGGGCCCTCTTTTAACTATGGCTACACCTTC.

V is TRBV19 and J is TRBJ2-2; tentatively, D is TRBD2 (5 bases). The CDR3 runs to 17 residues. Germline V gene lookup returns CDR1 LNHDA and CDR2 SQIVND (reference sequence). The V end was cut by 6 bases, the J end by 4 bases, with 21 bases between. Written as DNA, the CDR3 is TGTGCCAGTAGCCCTCGTCCCCGAGGCGCGGGCACCGGGGAGCTGTTTTTT. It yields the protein CASSPRPRGAGTGELFF.

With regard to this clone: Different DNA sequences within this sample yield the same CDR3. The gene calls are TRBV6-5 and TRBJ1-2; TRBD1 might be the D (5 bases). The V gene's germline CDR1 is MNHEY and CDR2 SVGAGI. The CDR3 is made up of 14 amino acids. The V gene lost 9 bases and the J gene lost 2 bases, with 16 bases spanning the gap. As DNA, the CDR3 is TGTGCCAGTAGCACGCAGGGATTCAACTATGGCTACACCTTC. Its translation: CASSTQGFNYGYTF.

The CDR3 reads CASSPTRDRGTDTQYF. CDR3 DNA sequence: TGTGCCAGCAGCCCGACCCGGGACAGGGGGACAGATACGCAGTATTTT. The chain employs TRBV13 and TRBJ2-3, with 11 positions matching TRBD1. Germline values: CDR1 PRHDT, CDR2 FYEKMQ (reference sequence). V was clipped by 5 bases and J by 3 bases; unmatched bases: 7. The CDR3 has 16 amino acids. Combining the CDR3 with reference TRBV13 and TRBJ2-3 gives the whole variable domain AAGVIQSPRHLIKEKRETATLKCYPIPRHDTVYWYQQGPGQDPQFLISFYEKMQSDKGSIPDRFSAQQFSDYHSELNMSSLELGDSALYFCASSPTRDRGTDTQYFGPGTRLTVL.

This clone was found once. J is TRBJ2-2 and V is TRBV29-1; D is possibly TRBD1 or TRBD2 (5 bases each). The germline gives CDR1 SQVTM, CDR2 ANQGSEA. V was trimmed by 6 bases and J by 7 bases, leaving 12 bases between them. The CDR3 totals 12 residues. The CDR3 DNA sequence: TGCAGCGTGGGGACGGGGAACGGGGAGCTGTTTTTT. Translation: CSVGTGNGELFF.

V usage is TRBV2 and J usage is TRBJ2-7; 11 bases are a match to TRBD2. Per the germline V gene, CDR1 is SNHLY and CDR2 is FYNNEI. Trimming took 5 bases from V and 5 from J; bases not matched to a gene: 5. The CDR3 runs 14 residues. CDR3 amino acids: CASSLTSGSNEQYF. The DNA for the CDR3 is TGTGCCAGCAGTCTCACTAGCGGGAGCAACGAGCAGTACTTC.

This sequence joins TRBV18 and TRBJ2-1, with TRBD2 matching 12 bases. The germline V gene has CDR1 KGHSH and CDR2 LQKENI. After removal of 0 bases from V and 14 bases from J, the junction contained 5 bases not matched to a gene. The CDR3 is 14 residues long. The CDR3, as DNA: TGTGCCAGCTCACCACCGTGGACTAGCGGGGCTGAGTTCTTC. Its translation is CASSPPWTSGAEFF.

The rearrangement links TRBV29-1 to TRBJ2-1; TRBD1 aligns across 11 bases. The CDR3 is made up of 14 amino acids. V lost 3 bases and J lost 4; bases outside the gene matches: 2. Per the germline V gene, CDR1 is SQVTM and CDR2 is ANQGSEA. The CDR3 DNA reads TGCAGCGTTGAGGGACAGGGGGTTTACAATGAGCAGTTCTTC. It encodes CSVEGQGVYNEQFF.